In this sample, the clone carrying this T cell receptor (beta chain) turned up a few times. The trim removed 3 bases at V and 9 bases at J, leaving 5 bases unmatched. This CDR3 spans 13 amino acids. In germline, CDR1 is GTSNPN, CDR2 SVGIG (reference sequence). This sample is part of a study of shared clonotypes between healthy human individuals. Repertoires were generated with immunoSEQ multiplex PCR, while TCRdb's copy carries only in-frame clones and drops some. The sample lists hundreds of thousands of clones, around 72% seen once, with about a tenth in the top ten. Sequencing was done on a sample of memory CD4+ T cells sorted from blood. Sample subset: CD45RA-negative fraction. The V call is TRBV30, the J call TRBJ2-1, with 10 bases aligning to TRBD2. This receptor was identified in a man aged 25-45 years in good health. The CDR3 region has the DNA TGTGCCTGGAGAGCGGGAGGGCCTGGTGAGCAGTTCTTC. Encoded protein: CAWRAGGPGEQFF. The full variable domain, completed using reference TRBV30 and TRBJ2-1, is SQTIHQWPATLVQPVGSPLSLECTVEGTSNPNLYWYRQAAGRGLQLLFYSVGIGQISSEVPQNLSASRPQDRQFILSSKKLLLSDSGFYLCAWRAGGPGEQFFGPGTRLTVL.